A single TCR beta chain is shown here with its context. Generated by immunoSEQ multiplex PCR, the TCRdb table keeps only in-frame clones and is missing some. The table includes some 260,000 clones, roughly nine tenths detected once. Germline V CDR1 and CDR2: SGHDT, YYEEEE. With V trimmed by 0 bases and J by 8 bases, 9 bases remained unmatched. This CDR3 has 17 residues. This entry belongs to a study of blood T cell repertoires in COVID-19. The chain links TRBV5-6 to TRBJ1-4; 11 bases are a match to TRBD1. What was sequenced was peripheral blood. The clonotype comes from a man in his late teens or twenties with active or convalescent COVID-19. The CDR3 nucleotides read TGTGCCAGCAGCTTGGCCCTTCCCGGGACAGGGGGAGAAAAACTGTTTTTT. It codes for CASSLALPGTGGEKLFF.